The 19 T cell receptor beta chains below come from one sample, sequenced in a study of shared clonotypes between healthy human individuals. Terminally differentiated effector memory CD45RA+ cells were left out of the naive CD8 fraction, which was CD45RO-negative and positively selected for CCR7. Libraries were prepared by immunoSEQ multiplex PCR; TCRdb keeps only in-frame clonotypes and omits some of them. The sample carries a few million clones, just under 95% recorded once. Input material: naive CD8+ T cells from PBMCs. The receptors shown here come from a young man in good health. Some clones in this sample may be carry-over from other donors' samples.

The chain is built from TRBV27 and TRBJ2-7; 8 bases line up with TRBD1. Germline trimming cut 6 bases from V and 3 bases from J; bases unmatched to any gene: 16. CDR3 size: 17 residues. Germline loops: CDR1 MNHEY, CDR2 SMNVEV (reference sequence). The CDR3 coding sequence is TGTGCCAGCAGCCCCCTCCATTTTCCGGGACAGGTCTACGAGCAGTACTTC. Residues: CASSPLHFPGQVYEQYF.

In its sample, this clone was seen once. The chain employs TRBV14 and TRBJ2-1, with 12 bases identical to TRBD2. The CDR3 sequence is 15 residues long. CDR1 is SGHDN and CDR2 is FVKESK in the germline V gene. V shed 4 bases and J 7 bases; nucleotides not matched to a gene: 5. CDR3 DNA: TGTGCCAGCAGCCCCGGACTAGCGGGATGGAATGAGCAGTTCTTC. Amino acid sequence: CASSPGLAGWNEQFF. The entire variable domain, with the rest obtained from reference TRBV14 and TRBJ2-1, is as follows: EAGVTQFPSHSVIEKGQTVTLRCDPISGHDNLYWYRRVMGKEIKFLLHFVKESKQDESGMPNNRFLAERTGGTYSTLKVQPAELEDSGVYFCASSPGLAGWNEQFFGPGTRLTVL.

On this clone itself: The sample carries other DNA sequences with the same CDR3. The CDR3 loop reads CASSLGVDGYTF. The CDR3, as DNA: TGTGCCAGCAGCTTAGGTGTGGATGGCTACACCTTC. V gene TRBV7-9 combines with J gene TRBJ1-2; D uncertain. The V end lost 1 base, the J end lost 6 bases, and 6 bases lay between the germline ends. Germline V lookup: CDR1 SEHNR, CDR2 FQNEAQ (reference sequence). The CDR3 is 12 amino acids.

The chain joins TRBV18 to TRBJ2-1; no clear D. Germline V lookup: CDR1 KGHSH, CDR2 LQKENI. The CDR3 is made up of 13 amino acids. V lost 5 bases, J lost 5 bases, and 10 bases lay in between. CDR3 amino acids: CASSSGPNNEQFF. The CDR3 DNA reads TGTGCCAGCTCATCCGGACCTAACAATGAGCAGTTCTTC.

This chain's CDR3 is CASSYSGISEAFF. The CDR3 coding sequence is TGTGCCAGCAGTTACAGCGGGATTTCTGAAGCTTTCTTT. The chain has TRBV6-6 and TRBJ1-1; D unclear. The germline V and J ends were trimmed by 2 bases and 6 bases, with 10 bases remaining between them. The CDR3 consists of 13 residues. Germline V gene lookup returns CDR1 MNHNY and CDR2 SVGAGI (reference sequence).

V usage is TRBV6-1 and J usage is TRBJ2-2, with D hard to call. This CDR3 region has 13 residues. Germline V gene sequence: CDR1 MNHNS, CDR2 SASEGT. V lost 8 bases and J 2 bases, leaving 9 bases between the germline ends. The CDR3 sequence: CASPTLNTGELFF. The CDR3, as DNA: TGTGCCAGCCCAACCCTAAACACCGGGGAGCTGTTTTTT.

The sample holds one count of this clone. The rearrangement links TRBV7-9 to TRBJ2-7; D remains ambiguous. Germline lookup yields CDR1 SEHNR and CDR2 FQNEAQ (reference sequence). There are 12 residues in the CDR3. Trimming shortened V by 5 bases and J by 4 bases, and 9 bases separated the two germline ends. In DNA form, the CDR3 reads TGTGCCAGCAGCCTCCCGGTGTACGAGCAGTACTTC. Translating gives CASSLPVYEQYF.

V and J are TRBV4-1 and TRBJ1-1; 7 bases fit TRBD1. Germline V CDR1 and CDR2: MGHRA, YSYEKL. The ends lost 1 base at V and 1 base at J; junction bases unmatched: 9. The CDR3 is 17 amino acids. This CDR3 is CASSQVGQGVENTEAFF. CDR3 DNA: TGCGCCAGCAGCCAAGTCGGGCAGGGGGTCGAGAACACTGAAGCTTTCTTT.

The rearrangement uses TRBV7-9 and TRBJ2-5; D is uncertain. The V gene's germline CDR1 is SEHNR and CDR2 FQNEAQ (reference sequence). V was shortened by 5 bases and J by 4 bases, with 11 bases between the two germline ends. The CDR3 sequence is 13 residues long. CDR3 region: CASSQLFRETQYF. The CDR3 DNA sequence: TGTGCCAGCAGCCAACTATTTCGAGAGACCCAGTACTTC.

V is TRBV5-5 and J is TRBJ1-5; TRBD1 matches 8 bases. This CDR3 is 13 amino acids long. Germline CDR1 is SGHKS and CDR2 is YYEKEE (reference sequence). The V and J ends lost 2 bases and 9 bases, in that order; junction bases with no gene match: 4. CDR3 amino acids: CASSFGTGGPQHF. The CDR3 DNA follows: TGTGCCAGCAGCTTCGGGACAGGCGGGCCCCAGCATTTT.

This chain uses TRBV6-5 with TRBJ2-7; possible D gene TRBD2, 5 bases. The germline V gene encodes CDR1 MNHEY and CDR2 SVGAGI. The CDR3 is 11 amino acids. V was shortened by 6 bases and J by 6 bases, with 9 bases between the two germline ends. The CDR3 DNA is TGTGCCAGCAGCGAGGGATCCGAGCAGTACTTC. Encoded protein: CASSEGSEQYF.

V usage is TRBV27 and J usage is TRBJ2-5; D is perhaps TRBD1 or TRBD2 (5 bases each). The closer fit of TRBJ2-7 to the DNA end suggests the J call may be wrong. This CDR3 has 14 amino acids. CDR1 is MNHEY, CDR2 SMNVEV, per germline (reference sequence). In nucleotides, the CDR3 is TGTGCCAGCAGTATCCGGGACCCCTCCTACGAGCAGTACTTC. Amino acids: CASSIRDPSYEQYF.

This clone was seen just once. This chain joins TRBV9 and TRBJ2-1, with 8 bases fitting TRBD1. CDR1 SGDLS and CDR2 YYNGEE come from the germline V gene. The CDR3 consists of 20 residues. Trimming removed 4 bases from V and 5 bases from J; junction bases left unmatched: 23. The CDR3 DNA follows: TGTGCCAGCAGCATTTTGGCGTCCCGGGACAGGTACCTTTCGAACAATGAGCAGTTCTTC. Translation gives CASSILASRDRYLSNNEQFF.

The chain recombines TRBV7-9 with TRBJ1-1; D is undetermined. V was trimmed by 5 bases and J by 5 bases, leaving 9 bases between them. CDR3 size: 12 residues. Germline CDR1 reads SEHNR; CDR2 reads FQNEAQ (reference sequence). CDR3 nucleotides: TGTGCCAGCAGCGTCCTGGCGACTGAAGCTTTCTTT. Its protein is CASSVLATEAFF.

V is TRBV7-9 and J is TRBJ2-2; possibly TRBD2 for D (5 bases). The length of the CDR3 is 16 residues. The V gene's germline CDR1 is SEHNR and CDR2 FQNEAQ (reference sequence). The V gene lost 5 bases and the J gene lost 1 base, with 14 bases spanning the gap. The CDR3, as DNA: TGTGCCAGCAGCCCTCTAGCTTTCATGAACACCGGGGAGCTGTTTTTT. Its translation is CASSPLAFMNTGELFF.

CDR3 DNA sequence: TGCGCCAGCAGAGCGGGAAGGAACACCGGGGAGCTGTTTTTT. This sequence encodes CASRAGRNTGELFF. The V call is TRBV5-1, the J call TRBJ2-2, with TRBD2 matching 7 bases. Germline CDR1 is SGHRS and CDR2 is YFSETQ. This CDR3 is built from 14 residues. Trimming at V came to 5 bases and at J to 1 base, leaving 2 bases not matched to a gene.

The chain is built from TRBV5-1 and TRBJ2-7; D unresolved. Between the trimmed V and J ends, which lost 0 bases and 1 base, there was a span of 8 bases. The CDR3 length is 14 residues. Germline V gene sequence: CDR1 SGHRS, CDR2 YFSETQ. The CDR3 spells CASSLAFGSYEQYF. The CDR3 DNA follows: TGCGCCAGCAGCTTGGCCTTTGGGTCCTACGAGCAGTACTTC.

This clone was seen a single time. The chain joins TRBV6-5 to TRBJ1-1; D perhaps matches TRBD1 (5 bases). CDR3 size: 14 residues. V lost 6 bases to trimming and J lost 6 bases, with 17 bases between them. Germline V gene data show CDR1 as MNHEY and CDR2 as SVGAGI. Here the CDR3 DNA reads TGTGCCAGCAGCCGACCGGAAGGGGCCGCTGAAGCTTTCTTT. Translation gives CASSRPEGAAEAFF.

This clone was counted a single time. CDR3: CASRDTLNTEAFF. CDR3 in DNA: TGTGCCAGCCGGGACACTCTGAACACTGAAGCTTTCTTT. This rearrangement joins TRBV6-4 to TRBJ1-1, with a weak D call TRBD1 (6 bases). V shed 8 bases and J shed 0 bases, with 10 bases lying between them. CDR3 length: 13 amino acids. Looked up from germline, CDR1 is MRHNA and CDR2 is SNTAGT.